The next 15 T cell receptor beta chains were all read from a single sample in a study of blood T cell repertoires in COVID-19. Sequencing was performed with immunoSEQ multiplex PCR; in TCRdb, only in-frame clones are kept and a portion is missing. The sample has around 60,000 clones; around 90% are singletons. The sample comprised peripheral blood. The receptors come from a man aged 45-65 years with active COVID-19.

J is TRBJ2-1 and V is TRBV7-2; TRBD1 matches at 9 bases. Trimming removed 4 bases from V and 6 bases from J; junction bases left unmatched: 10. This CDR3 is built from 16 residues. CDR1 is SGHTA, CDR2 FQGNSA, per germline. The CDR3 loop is CASSSPAGTGINEQFF. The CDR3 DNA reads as TGTGCCAGCAGCTCGCCCGCCGGGACAGGGATCAATGAGCAGTTCTTC.

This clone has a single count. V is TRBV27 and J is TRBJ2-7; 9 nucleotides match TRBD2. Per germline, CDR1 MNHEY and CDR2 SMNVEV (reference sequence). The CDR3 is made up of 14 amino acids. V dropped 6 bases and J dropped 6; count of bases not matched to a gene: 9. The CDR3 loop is CASRLLAGLAEQYF. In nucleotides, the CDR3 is TGTGCCAGCAGGCTCCTAGCGGGGTTAGCCGAGCAGTACTTC.

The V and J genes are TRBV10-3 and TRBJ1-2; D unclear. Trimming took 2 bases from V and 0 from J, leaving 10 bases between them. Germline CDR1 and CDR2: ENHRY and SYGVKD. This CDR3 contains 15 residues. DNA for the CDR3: TGTGCCATCAGTGAGGGTTACCTAGCTAACTATGGCTACACCTTC. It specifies CAISEGYLANYGYTF.

The CDR3 region has the DNA TGTGCCAGCAGCCTTAATATGAACACTGAAGCTTTCTTT. Translating gives CASSLNMNTEAFF. The chain recombines TRBV6-4 with TRBJ1-1; D not resolved. Germline V gene sequence: CDR1 MRHNA, CDR2 SNTAGT. V gave up 6 bases and J gave up 0 bases, with 8 bases separating them. This CDR3 is 13 amino acids long.

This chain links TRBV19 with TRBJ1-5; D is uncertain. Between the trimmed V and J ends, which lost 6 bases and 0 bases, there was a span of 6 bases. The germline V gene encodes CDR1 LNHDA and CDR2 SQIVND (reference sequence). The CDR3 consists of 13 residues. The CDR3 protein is CASRFNSNQPQHF. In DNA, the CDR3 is TGTGCCAGTAGATTTAATAGCAATCAGCCCCAGCATTTT. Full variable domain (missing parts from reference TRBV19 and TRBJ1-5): DGGITQSPKYLFRKEGQNVTLSCEQNLNHDAMYWYRQDPGQGLRLIYYSQIVNDFQKGDIAEGYSVSREKKESFPLTVTSAQKNPTAFYLCASRFNSNQPQHFGDGTRLSIL.

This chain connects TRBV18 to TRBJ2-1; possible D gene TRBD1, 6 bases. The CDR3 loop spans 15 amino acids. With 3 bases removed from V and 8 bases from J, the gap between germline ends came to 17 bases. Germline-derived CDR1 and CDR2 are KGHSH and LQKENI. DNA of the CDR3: TGTGCCAGCTCACCGTACGGGACATCAAGGGATGAGCAGTTCTTC. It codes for CASSPYGTSRDEQFF.

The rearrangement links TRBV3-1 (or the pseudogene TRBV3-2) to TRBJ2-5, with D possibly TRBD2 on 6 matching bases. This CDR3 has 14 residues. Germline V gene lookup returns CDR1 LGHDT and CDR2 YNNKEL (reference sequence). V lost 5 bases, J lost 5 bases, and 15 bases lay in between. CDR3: CASSSSVGGETQYF. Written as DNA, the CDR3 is TGTGCCAGCAGCTCCTCCGTCGGGGGTGAGACCCAGTACTTC.

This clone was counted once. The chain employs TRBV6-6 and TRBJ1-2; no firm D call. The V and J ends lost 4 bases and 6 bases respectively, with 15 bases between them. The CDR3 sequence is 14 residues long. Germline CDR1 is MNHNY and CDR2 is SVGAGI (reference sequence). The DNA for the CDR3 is TGTGCCAGCAGTTCTCAACTATTACTTGATGGCTACACCTTC. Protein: CASSSQLLLDGYTF.

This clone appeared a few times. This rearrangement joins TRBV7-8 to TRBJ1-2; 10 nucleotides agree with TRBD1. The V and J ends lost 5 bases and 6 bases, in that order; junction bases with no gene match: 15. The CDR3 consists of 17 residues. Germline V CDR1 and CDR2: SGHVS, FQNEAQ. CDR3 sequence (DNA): TGTGCCAGCAGCCAATCCCGGGACAGGGGTCGTAGGGATGGCTACACCTTC. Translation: CASSQSRDRGRRDGYTF.

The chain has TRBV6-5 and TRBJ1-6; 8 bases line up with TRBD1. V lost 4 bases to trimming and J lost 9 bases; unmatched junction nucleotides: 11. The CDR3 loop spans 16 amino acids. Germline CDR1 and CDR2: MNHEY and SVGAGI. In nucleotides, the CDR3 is TGTGCCAGCAGTTCCGGACAGGGTTTAATAGGTTCACCCCTCCACTTT. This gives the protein CASSSGQGLIGSPLHF.

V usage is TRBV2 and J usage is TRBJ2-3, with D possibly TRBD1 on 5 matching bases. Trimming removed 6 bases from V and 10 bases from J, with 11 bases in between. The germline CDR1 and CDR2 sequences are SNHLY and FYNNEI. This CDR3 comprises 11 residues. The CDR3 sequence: CASSRVGSQYF. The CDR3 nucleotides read TGTGCCAGCAGCAGGGTAGGGTCGCAGTATTTT.

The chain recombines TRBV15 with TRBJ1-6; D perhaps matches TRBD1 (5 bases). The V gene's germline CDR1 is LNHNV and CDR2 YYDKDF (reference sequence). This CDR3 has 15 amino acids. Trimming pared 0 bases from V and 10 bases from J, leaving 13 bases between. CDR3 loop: CATSRDIGVYSPLHF. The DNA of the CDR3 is TGTGCCACCAGCAGAGACATAGGGGTTTACTCACCCCTCCACTTT.

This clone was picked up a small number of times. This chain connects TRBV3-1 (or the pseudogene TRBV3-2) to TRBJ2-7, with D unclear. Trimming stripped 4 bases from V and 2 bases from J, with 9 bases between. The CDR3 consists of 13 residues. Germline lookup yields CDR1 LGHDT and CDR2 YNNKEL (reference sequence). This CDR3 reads CASSRAQAYEQYF. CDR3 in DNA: TGTGCCAGCAGCCGGGCCCAAGCCTACGAGCAGTACTTC.

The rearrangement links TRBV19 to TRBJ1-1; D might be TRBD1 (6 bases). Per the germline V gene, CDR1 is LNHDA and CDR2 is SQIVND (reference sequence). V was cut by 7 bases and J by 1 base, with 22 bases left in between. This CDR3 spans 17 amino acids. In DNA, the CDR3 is TGTGCCAGTACCTACGCTACCAGGGGTGCCGCGAACACTGAAGCTTTCTTT. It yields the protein CASTYATRGAANTEAFF.

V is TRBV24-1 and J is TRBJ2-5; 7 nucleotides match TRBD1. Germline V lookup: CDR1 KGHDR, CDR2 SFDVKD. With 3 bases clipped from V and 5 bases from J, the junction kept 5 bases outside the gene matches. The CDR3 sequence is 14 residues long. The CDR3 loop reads CATSDNSQGETQYF. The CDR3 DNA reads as TGTGCCACCAGTGATAACTCACAGGGGGAGACCCAGTACTTC.